This T cell receptor beta chain was documented in a study of blood T cell repertoires in COVID-19. Trimming took off 3 bases at V and 0 bases at J, with 13 bases between the two ends. Germline-derived CDR1 and CDR2 are GTSNPN and SVGIG (reference sequence). This CDR3 is 15 amino acids long. Assay: immunoSEQ multiplex PCR; the TCRdb copy retains only in-frame clones and omits some. The table includes tens of thousands of clones, 80% detected once. Material: peripheral blood. This chain links TRBV30 with TRBJ2-3, with D possibly matching TRBD2 (6 bases). This TCR was sampled from a woman aged 70 to 79 with acute or convalescent COVID-19. The CDR3, as DNA: TGTGCCTGGAGGGGGGGTTATACTAGCACAGATACGCAGTATTTT. This sequence encodes CAWRGGYTSTDTQYF.